This TCR beta chain was observed in a study of T cells in Graves' hyperthyroidism and ophthalmopathy. This clonotype was picked up many times. The V end lost 2 bases, the J end lost 2 bases, and 3 bases lay between the germline ends. Per the germline V gene, CDR1 is GTSNPN and CDR2 is SVGIG (reference sequence). This CDR3 has 11 amino acids. TCR beta CDR3 sequences were amplified from RNA transcripts. HTBI primers were used for first-round RT-PCR of the TCR CDR3. TCRdb re-called the multiplex PCR reads with MiXCR, one entry per CDR3 protein. Of approximately 600,000 distinct CDR3 sequences listed, about 14% are singletons.

The specimen sequenced was blood. The source is a woman aged 18-29 years with Graves' ophthalmopathy. The V gene is TRBV30, the J gene TRBJ1-2; no clear D gene. CDR3 in amino acids: CAWSRNYGYTF. CDR3 sequence (DNA): TGTGCCTGGAGTCGAAACTATGGCTACACCTTC.